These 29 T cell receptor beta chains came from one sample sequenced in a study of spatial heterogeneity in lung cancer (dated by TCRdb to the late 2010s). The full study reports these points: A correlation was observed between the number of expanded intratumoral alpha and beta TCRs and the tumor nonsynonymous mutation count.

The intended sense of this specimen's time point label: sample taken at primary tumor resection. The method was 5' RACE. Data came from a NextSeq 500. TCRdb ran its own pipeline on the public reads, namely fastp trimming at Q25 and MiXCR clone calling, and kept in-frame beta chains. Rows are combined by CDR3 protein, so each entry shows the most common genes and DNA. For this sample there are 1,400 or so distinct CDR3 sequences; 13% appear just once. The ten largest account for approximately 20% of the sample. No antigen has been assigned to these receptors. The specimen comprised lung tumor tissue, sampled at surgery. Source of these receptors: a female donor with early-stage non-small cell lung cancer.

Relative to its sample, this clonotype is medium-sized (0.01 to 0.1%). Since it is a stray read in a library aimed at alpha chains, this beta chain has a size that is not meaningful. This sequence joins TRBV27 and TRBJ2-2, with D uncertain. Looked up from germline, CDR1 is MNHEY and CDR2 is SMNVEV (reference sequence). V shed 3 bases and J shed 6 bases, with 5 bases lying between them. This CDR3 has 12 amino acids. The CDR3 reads CASSFGAGELFF. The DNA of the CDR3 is TGTGCCAGCAGTTTTGGGGCCGGGGAGCTGTTTTTT.

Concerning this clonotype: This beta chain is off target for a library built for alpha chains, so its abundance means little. CDR3 residues: CASNKQGAGSYEQYF. The CDR3 bases are TGTGCCAGCAACAAACAGGGGGCTGGCTCCTACGAGCAGTACTTC. The chain links TRBV2 to TRBJ2-7; 9 bases map to TRBD1. The germline V gene encodes CDR1 SNHLY and CDR2 FYNNEI. V shed 7 bases and J 0 bases; nucleotides not matched to a gene: 7. This CDR3 is built from 15 residues.

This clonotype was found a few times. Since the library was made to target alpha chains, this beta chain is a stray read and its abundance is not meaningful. CDR3 coding DNA: TGTGCCAGTAGACCCTTCAGTTCCTACTACGAGCAGTACTTC. Amino acids: CASRPFSSYYEQYF. V usage is TRBV19 and J usage is TRBJ2-7; D is unclear. V lost 6 bases and J 3 bases, leaving 15 bases between the germline ends. This CDR3 region has 14 residues. Looked up from germline, CDR1 is LNHDA and CDR2 is SQIVND (reference sequence).

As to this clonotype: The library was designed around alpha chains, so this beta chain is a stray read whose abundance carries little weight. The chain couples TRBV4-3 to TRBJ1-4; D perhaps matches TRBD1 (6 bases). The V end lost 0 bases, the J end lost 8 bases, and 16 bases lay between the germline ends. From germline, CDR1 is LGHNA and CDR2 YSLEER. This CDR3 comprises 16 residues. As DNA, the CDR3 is TGCGCCAGCAGCCAAGACGTCAGGGGCGCGGGGGAAAAACTGTTTTTT. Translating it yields CASSQDVRGAGEKLFF.

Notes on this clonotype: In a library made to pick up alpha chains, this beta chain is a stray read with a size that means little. CDR3 sequence reads: CAIRAPYAANEQFF. CDR3 coding DNA: TGTGCCATCAGGGCCCCCTACGCTGCGAATGAGCAGTTCTTC. The chain combines TRBV10-3 with TRBJ2-1; D is unresolved. The CDR3 contains 14 residues. Trimming removed 6 bases from V and 7 bases from J, with 16 bases in between. Per the germline V gene, CDR1 is ENHRY and CDR2 is SYGVKD.

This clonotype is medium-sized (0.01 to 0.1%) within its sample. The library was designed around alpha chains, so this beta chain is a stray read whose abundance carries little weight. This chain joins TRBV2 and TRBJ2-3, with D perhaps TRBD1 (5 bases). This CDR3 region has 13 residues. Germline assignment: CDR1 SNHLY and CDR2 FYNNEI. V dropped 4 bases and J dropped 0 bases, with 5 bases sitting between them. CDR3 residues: CASSGQSTDTQYF. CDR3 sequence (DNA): TGTGCCAGCAGTGGACAGAGCACAGATACGCAGTATTTT.

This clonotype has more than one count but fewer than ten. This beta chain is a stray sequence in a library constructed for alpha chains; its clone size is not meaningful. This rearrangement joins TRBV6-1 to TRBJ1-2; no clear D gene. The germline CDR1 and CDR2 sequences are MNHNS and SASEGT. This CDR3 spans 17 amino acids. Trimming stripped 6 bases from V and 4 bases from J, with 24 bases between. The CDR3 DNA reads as TGTGCCAGCAGGGGTCCCAAGGGCCGGCCCCCTAGCTATGGCTACACCTTC. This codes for CASRGPKGRPPSYGYTF.

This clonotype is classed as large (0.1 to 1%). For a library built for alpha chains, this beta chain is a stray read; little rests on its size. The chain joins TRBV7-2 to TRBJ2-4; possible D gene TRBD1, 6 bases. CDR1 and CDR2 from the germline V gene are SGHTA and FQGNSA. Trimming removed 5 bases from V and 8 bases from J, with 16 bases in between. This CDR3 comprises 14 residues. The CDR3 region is CASSITGLTDIQYF. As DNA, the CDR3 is TGTGCCAGCAGCATAACAGGGTTGACGGACATTCAGTACTTC.

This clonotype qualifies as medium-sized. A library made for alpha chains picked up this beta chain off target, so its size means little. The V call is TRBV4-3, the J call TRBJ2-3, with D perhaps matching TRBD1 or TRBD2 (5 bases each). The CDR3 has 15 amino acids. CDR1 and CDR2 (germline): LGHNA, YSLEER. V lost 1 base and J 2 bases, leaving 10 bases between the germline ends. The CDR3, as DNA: TGCGCCAGCAGCCAAGGAACGGGGACCACAGATACGCAGTATTTT. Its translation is CASSQGTGTTDTQYF.

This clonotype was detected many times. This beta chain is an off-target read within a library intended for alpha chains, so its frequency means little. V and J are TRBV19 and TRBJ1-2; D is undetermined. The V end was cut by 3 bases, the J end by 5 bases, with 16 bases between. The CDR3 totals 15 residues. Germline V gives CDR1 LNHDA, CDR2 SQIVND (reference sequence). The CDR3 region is CASSIRSDGTYGYTF. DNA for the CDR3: TGTGCCAGTAGTATTAGATCGGACGGAACTTATGGCTACACCTTC.

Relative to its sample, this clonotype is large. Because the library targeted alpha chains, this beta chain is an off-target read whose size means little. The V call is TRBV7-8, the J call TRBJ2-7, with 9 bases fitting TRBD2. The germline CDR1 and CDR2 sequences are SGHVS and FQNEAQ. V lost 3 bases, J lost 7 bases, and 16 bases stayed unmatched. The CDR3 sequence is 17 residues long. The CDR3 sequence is CASSFPRGSGSLLEQYF. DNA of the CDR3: TGTGCCAGCAGCTTCCCCAGGGGTAGCGGGAGTTTACTTGAGCAGTACTTC.

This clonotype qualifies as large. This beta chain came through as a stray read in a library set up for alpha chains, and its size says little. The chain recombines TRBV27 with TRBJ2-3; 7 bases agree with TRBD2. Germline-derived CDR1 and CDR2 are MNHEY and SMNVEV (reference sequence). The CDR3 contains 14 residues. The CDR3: CAAGRGISTDTQYF. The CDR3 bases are TGTGCGGCGGGGCGGGGGATCTCCACAGATACGCAGTATTTT.

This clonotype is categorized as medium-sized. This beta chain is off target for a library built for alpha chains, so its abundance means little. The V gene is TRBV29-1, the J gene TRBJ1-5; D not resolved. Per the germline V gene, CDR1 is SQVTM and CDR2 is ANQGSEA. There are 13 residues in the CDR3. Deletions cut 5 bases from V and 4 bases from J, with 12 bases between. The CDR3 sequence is CSVSTGRNQPQHF. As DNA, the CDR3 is TGCAGCGTTTCGACTGGGAGGAATCAGCCCCAGCATTTT.

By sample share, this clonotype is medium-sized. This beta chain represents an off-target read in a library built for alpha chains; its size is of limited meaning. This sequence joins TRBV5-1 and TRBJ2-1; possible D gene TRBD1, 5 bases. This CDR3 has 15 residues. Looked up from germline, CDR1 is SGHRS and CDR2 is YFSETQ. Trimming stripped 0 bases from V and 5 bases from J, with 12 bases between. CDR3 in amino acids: CASSLVGVENNEQFF. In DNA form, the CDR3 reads TGCGCCAGCAGCTTGGTAGGGGTGGAAAACAATGAGCAGTTCTTC.

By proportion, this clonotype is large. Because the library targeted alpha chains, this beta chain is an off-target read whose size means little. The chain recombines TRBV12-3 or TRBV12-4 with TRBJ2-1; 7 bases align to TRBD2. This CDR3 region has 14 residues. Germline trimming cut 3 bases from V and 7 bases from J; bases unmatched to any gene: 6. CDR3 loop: CASSFWRERNEQFF. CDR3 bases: TGTGCCAGCAGTTTTTGGCGGGAGCGAAATGAGCAGTTCTTC.

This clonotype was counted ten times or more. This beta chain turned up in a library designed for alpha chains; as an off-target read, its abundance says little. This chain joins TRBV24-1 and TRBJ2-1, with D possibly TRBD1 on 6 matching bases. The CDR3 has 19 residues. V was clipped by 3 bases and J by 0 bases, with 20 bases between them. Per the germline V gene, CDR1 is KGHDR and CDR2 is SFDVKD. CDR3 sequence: CATSDRLGVGTSSYNEQFF. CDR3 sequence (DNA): TGTGCCACCAGTGATCGCCTGGGGGTGGGGACAAGCTCCTACAATGAGCAGTTCTTC.

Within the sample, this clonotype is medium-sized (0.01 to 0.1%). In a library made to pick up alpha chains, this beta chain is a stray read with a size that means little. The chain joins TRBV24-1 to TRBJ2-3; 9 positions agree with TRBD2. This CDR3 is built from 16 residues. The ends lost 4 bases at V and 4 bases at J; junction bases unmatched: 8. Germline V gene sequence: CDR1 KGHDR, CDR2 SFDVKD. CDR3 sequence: CATSERGGGDADTQYF. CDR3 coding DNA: TGTGCCACCAGTGAGCGGGGGGGAGGGGACGCAGATACGCAGTATTTT.

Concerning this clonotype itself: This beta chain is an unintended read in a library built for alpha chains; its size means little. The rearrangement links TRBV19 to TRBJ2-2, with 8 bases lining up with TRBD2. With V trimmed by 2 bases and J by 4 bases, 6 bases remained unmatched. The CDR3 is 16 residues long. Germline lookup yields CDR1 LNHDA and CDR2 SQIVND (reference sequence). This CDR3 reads CASSIRSGSVTGELFF. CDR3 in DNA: TGTGCCAGTAGTATACGAAGCGGGAGCGTCACCGGGGAGCTGTTTTTT.

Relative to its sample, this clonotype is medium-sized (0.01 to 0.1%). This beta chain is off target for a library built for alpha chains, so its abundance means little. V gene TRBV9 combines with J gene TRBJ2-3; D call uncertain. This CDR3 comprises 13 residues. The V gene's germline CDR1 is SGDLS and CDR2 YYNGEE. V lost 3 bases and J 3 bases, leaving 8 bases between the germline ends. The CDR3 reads CASSEDLTDTQYF. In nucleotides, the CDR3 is TGTGCCAGCAGCGAAGACCTAACAGATACGCAGTATTTT.

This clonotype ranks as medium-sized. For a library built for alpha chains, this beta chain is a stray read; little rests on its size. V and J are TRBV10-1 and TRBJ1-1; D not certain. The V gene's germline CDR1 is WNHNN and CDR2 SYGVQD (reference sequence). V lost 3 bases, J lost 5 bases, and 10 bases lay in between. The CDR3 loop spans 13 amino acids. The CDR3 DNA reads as TGCGCCAGCAGTGACTCTATGGGAACTGAAGCTTTCTTT. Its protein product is CASSDSMGTEAFF.

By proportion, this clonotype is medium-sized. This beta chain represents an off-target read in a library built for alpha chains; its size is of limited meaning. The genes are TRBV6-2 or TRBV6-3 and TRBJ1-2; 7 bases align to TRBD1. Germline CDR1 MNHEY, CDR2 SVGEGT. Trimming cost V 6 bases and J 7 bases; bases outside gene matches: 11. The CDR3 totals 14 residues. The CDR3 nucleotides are TGTGCCAGCAGGCGGACGGGGACAGCTTCTGGCTACACCTTC. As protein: CASRRTGTASGYTF.

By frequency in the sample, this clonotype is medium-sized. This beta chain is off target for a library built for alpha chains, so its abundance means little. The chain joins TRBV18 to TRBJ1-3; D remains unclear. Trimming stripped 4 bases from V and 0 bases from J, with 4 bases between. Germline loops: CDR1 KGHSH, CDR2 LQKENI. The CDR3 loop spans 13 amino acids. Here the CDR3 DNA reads TGTGCCAGCTCACAGGGCTCTGGAAACACCATATATTTT. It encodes CASSQGSGNTIYF.

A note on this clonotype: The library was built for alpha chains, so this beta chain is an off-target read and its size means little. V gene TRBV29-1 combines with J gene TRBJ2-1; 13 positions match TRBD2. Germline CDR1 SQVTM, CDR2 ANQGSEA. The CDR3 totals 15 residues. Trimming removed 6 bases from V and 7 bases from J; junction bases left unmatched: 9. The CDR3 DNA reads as TGCAGCGTGGGTACCGGGACTAGCGGGGAGAATGAGCAGTTCTTC. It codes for CSVGTGTSGENEQFF.

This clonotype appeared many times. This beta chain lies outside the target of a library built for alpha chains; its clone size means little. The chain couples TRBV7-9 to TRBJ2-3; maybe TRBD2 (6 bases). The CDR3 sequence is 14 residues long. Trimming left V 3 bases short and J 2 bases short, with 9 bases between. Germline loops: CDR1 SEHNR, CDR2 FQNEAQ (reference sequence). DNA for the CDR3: TGTGCCAGCAGCTTGCCGGGGGACACAGATACGCAGTATTTT. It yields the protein CASSLPGDTDTQYF.

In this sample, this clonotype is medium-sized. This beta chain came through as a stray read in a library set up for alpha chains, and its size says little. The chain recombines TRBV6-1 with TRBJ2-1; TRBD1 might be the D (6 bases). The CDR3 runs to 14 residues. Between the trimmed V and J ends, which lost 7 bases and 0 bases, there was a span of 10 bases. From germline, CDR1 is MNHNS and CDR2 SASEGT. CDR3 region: CASTRGGSYNEQFF. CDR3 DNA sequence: TGTGCCAGCACCAGAGGGGGCTCCTACAATGAGCAGTTCTTC.

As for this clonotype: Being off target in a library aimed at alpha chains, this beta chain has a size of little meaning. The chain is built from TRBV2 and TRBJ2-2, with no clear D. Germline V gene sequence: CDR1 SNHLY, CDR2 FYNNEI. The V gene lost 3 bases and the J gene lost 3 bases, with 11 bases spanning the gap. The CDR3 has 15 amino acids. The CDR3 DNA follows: TGTGCCAGCAGTGATCCCGGCGTGTACACCGGGGAGCTGTTTTTT. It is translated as CASSDPGVYTGELFF. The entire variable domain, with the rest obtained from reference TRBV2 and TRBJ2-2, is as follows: EPEVTQTPSHQVTQMGQEVILRCVPISNHLYFYWYRQILGQKVEFLVSFYNNEISEKSEIFDDQFSVERPDGSNFTLKIRSTKLEDSAMYFCASSDPGVYTGELFFGEGSRLTVL.

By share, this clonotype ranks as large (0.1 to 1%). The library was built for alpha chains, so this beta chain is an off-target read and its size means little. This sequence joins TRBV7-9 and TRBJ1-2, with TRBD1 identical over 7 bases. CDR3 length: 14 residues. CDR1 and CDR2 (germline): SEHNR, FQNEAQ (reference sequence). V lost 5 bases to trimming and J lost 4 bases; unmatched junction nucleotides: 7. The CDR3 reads CASSDRDRFYGYTF. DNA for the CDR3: TGTGCCAGCAGCGACCGGGACAGATTCTATGGCTACACCTTC.

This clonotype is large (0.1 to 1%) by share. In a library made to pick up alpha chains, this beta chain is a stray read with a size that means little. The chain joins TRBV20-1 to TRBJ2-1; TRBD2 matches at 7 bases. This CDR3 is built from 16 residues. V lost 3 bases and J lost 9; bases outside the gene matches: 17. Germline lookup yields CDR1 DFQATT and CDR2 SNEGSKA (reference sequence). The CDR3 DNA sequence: TGCAGTGCTAGGGACCTTCGCGGGAGCGTCCCCTTTGAGCAGTTCTTC. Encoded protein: CSARDLRGSVPFEQFF.

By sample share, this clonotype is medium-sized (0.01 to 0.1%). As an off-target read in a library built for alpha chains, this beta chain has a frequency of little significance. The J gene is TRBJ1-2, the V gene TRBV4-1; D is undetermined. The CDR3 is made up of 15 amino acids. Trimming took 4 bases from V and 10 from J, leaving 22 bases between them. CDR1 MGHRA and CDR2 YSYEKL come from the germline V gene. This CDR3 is CASSPRRVELGHYTF. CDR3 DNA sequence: TGCGCCAGCAGCCCGCGCCGAGTCGAGTTGGGCCACTACACCTTC.